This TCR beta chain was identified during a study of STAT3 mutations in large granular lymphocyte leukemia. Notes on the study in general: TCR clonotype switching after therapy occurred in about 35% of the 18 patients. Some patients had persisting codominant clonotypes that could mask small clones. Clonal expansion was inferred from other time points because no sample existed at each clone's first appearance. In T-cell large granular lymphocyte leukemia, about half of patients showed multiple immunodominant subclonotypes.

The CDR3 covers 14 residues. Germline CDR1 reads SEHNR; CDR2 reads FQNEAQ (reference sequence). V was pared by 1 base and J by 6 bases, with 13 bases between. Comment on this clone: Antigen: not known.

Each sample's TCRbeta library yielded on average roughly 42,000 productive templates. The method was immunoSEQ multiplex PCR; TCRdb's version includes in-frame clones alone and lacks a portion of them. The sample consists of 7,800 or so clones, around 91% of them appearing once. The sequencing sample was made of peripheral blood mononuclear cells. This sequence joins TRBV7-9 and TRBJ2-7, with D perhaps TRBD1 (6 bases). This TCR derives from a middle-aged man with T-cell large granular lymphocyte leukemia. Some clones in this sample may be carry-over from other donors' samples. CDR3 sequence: CASSLGTGFPEQYF. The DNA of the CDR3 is TGTGCCAGCAGCTTAGGAACAGGGTTTCCCGAGCAGTACTTC.